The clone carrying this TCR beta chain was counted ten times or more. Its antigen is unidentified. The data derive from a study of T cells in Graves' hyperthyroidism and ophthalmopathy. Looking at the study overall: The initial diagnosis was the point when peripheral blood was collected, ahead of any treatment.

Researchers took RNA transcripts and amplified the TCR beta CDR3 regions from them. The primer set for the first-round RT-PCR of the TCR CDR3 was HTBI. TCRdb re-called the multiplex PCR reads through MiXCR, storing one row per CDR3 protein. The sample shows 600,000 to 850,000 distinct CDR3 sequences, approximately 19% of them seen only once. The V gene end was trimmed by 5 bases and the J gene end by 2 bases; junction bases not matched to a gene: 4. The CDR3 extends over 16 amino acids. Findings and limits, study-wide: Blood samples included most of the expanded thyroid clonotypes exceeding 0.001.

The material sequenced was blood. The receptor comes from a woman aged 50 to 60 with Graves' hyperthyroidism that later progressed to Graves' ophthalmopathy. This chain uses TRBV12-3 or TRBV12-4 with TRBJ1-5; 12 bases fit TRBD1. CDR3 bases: TGTGCCAGCAGTGGGACAGGGGGCGATCGCAATCAGCCCCAGCATTTT. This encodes CASSGTGGDRNQPQHF.